The clone carrying this TCR beta chain was recorded a few times. Antigen specificity is unknown. This entry comes from a study of blood T cells in healthy people across ages. General study findings and limits: Among T cells, TCR beta diversity per million cells dropped roughly linearly as age rose. Both higher diversity and more naive CD4+ cells marked long-lived donors when set against aged donors.

A second PCR, run for about 7 to 11 cycles, used a sample-barcoded 5' primer plus a J-beta primer mix. The template-switch adaptor was a 5' adaptor with 12 random nucleotides. It tagged each cDNA molecule. In TCRdb, the 5' RACE reads were re-called with MiXCR into one record per CDR3 protein. The top ten clones hold around 11% of a sample with some 1.6 million distinct CDR3 sequences, 34% of them seen once. Looked up from germline, CDR1 is SNHLY and CDR2 is FYNNEI. This CDR3 comprises 15 residues. Sequencing was performed on blood. The chain joins TRBV2 to TRBJ2-4; TRBD2 is a possible D gene (6 bases). Judging by the DNA end, TRBJ2-5 fits better; the J call may be wrong. The source is a woman in her 30s in good health. Here the CDR3 reads CASSDQRSSRGTQYF. CDR3 bases: TGTGCCAGCAGTGACCAGAGGTCGTCGCGGGGGACCCAGTACTTC.